This TCR beta chain appears in the sequencing data of a study of glioma-infiltrating T cells after dendritic cell vaccination. In the study overall: Glioblastoma patients came from Phase I and II dendritic cell vaccination trials. Autologous tumor lysate-pulsed dendritic cell vaccination was given between 2003 and 2012.

Time point: after dendritic cell vaccination, including at tumor progression/relapse. The assay was immunoSEQ multiplex PCR, and TCRdb's table has in-frame clones only and misses some. The sample records 80,000 to 95,000 clones, roughly 85% being singletons. Trimming removed 5 bases from V and 7 bases from J; junction bases left unmatched: 4. CDR1 and CDR2 from the germline V gene are PRHDT and FYEKMQ (reference sequence). CDR3 length: 12 amino acids. This clone showed up just once. Other DNA sequences in this specimen translate into the identical CDR3. The chain employs TRBV13 and TRBJ1-2; 7 bases align to TRBD1. Source: blood, taken after dendritic cell vaccination. The receptor's source is a human donor with glioblastoma. The chain's CDR3 is CASSLRDSGYTF. The CDR3 region has the DNA TGTGCCAGCAGCCTGCGGGACAGTGGCTACACCTTC.